This T cell receptor (beta chain) is from a study of T cells after yellow fever vaccination. Background on the study: Researchers used SMART-Seq v4 Ultra Low Input to prepare fractions that had low cell numbers. Study-level points and caveats: A weaker but faster secondary response was observed, peaking on day 5 versus 15.

Details on this clonotype: Antigen specificity is unknown.

5'RACE template switching added a universal primer site and UMIs to TCR cDNA. TCRdb processed the 5' RACE reads anew with MiXCR; each CDR3 protein has one entry. The repertoire has under 400,000 distinct CDR3 sequences, 11% of them found once; the top ten carry roughly 18%. The source was PBMCs, collected on the day of the first yellow fever vaccination. This TCR was recovered from a man aged 18 to 29 who received the YFV17D yellow fever vaccine.

The CDR3 DNA reads TGTGCCAGCAGCGTGACAGGGAGATCTGAAGCTTTCTTT. Residues: CASSVTGRSEAFF. The chain joins TRBV9 to TRBJ1-1; 7 bases are a match to TRBD1. The V gene end was trimmed by 2 bases and the J gene end by 6 bases; junction bases not matched to a gene: 4. CDR3 length: 13 amino acids. The germline V gene has CDR1 SGDLS and CDR2 YYNGEE.